The 14 T cell receptor beta chains presented below share a single source sample, sequenced in a study of human T cells and chemical hapten exposure (dated by TCRdb to 2020 to 2023). The library was produced with RACE. Instrument on record: NextSeq 500. TCRdb trimmed public reads at Q25 via fastp, called clones via MiXCR and kept in-frame beta chains. Entries that share a CDR3 protein sequence are merged under the most common genes and DNA. This sample holds 100,000 or so distinct CDR3 sequences; 8% to 13% were observed only once. Less than 2.5% of the sample goes to the ten largest clones. The time point label on this specimen signifies: patch test 2, 6 weeks after DPC sensitization. The sample's treatment or condition, from its label and the paper: therapeutic diphenylcyclopropenone sensitization with weekly scalp DPC. Here the sequenced sample was whole blood, taken in connection with sensitization to the hapten diphenylcyclopropenone (DPC). All receptors derive from a middle-aged man with alopecia areata. Some clones in this sample may be carry-over from other donors' samples.

This clonotype has just a few counts. The chain joins TRBV12-3 or TRBV12-4 to TRBJ2-1; 7 nucleotides line up with TRBD1. CDR3 length: 14 residues. The J segment lost 2 bases and the V segment lost 7 bases, leaving 5 bases of the junction unmatched. The CDR3 nucleotides read TGTGCCAGCAACCAGGGGGTCGCCTACAATGAGCAGTTCTTC. It encodes CASNQGVAYNEQFF.

This clonotype turned up a few times. The chain recombines TRBV21-1 with TRBJ2-7; TRBD2 is taken as the D call from the table, unchecked against the DNA. TRBV21-1 is deemed a pseudogene. The CDR3 contains 18 residues. As DNA, the CDR3 is TGTGCCAGCAGCAAAGGCCCTACCCCGGGACTAGAACATTACGAGCAGTACGTC. It yields the protein CASSKGPTPGLEHYEQYV.

This clonotype occurred a few times. The genes are TRBV20-1 and TRBJ2-3, with 8 bases lining up with TRBD2. The junction had 9 bases not matched to a gene; V was cut back by 2 bases and J by 8 bases. This CDR3 has 14 residues. Germline V gene data show CDR1 as DFQATT and CDR2 as SNEGSKA (reference sequence). The CDR3 spells CSARSGGDRVTQYF. The CDR3 DNA reads TGCAGTGCTAGAAGCGGGGGAGATAGGGTTACGCAGTATTTT.

This rearrangement joins TRBV7-9 to TRBJ2-1; 7 bases are shared with TRBD2. This CDR3 is 13 amino acids long. The trim removed 1 base at V and 8 bases at J, leaving 2 bases unmatched. CDR1 and CDR2 from the germline V gene are SEHNR and FQNEAQ (reference sequence). CDR3 DNA: TGTGCCAGCAGCTTAGGACTAGCCCATGAGCAGTTCTTC. This gives the protein CASSLGLAHEQFF.

This clonotype was counted many times. This chain links TRBV10-3 with TRBJ1-1, with D maybe TRBD1 (6 bases). The CDR3 loop spans 15 amino acids. Germline lookup yields CDR1 ENHRY and CDR2 SYGVKD. V lost 3 bases and J 6 bases, leaving 17 bases between the germline ends. CDR3 nucleotides: TGTGCCATCAGTGACGGCTCGGCGGGGGCCGCTGAAGCTTTCTTT. Its protein is CAISDGSAGAAEAFF.

This clonotype was counted ten times or more. V gene TRBV7-2 combines with J gene TRBJ2-5; D unresolved. CDR3 length equals 14 residues. Germline V lookup: CDR1 SGHTA, CDR2 FQGNSA. Trimming stripped 0 bases from V and 1 base from J, with 6 bases between. CDR3 protein: CASSLAGTQETQYF. The CDR3 coding sequence is TGTGCCAGCAGCTTAGCGGGAACCCAAGAGACCCAGTACTTC. The variable domain in full, completed from reference TRBV7-2 and TRBJ2-5, reads GAGVSQSPSNKVTEKGKDVELRCDPISGHTALYWYRQSLGQGLEFLIYFQGNSAPDKSGLPSDRFSAERTGGSVSTLTIQRTQQEDSAVYLCASSLAGTQETQYFGPGTRLLVL.

This clonotype was detected many times. The rearrangement uses TRBV5-1 and TRBJ1-1; D ambiguous. The length of the CDR3 is 14 residues. CDR1 is SGHRS, CDR2 YFSETQ, per germline. V lost 0 bases and J 2 bases, leaving 8 bases between the germline ends. CDR3 protein: CASSLGAANTEAFF. The CDR3 coding sequence is TGCGCCAGCAGCTTGGGGGCAGCAAACACTGAAGCTTTCTTT.

There are many counts of this clonotype. The chain links TRBV28 to TRBJ2-5, with D unclear. There are 13 residues in the CDR3. CDR1 is MDHEN, CDR2 SYDVKM, per germline. V was clipped by 4 bases and J by 4 bases, with 10 bases between them. CDR3 region: CASSSPALETQYF. The CDR3 nucleotides are TGTGCCAGCAGTTCTCCCGCCTTAGAGACCCAGTACTTC.

The chain uses TRBV24-1 and TRBJ1-5; D unclear. The ends were cut back, 7 bases at V and 7 bases at J, with 10 bases in the middle. The CDR3 sequence is 12 residues long. Germline CDR1 KGHDR, CDR2 SFDVKD. The CDR3 here is CATSQGGQPQHF. For the CDR3, the DNA is TGTGCCACCAGCCAAGGCGGGCAGCCCCAGCATTTT.

The table lists this clonotype with many counts. V and J are TRBV3-1 and TRBJ2-1; D is unclear. V was pared by 8 bases and J by 0 bases, with 8 bases between. CDR1 LGHDT and CDR2 YNNKEL come from the germline V gene (reference sequence). This CDR3 is built from 13 residues. The CDR3: CASSPPSYNEQFF. CDR3 in DNA: TGTGCCAGCTCCCCCCCCTCCTACAATGAGCAGTTCTTC.

This clonotype occurred many times. V usage is TRBV6-2 or TRBV6-3 and J usage is TRBJ2-5, with TRBD2 matching over 9 bases. The CDR3 is 17 residues long. The trim removed 2 bases at V and 3 bases at J, leaving 10 bases unmatched. Germline V gene lookup returns CDR1 MNHEY and CDR2 SVGEGT. This CDR3 is CASSYTEREEFEETQYF. The CDR3 DNA is TGTGCCAGCAGTTACACGGAGCGGGAGGAATTCGAAGAGACCCAGTACTTC.

Only a few counts were recorded for this clonotype. The chain carries TRBV11-1 and TRBJ2-7, with 9 nucleotides matching TRBD1. The CDR3 spans 15 residues. CDR1 is SGHAT and CDR2 is FQDESV in the germline V gene (reference sequence). V lost 5 bases, J lost 2 bases, and 7 bases stayed unmatched. The CDR3 DNA is TGTGCCAGCAGCGTCCGGGACAGGGCTACCTACGAGCAGTACTTC. It yields the protein CASSVRDRATYEQYF.

In its sample, this clonotype was seen a few times. The rearrangement joins TRBV28 to TRBJ2-7; D not resolved. CDR3 length: 13 residues. Trimming left V 2 bases short and J 3 bases short, with 8 bases between. Germline V lookup: CDR1 MDHEN, CDR2 SYDVKM. This CDR3 reads CASSLVGNYEQYF. The DNA for the CDR3 is TGTGCCAGCAGTTTAGTAGGGAACTACGAGCAGTACTTC.

This clonotype appeared a few times. The junction departs from the called germline gene at one end, perhaps through a read error. The V gene is TRBV20-1, the J gene TRBJ2-5, with 10 bases lining up with TRBD2. Germline CDR1 is DFQATT and CDR2 is SNEGSKA (reference sequence). The CDR3 loop spans 13 amino acids. The CDR3 DNA follows: TGCACGGGGACTAGCGCGGCACGAGAGACCCAGCACTTC. Protein sequence: CTGTSAARETQHF.